This T cell receptor (beta chain) was found in a study of OX40 agonist ivuxolimab in advanced cancers. Trimming removed 3 bases at V and 8 bases at J, with 4 bases between. The CDR3 contains 10 residues. Germline lookup yields CDR1 MDHEN and CDR2 SYDVKM. Profiling relied on immunoSEQ multiplex PCR, and the TCRdb table lists in-frame clones only, not all of them. The table records about 44,000 clones, about four fifths of them present only once. The input for sequencing was CD4+ or CD8+ T cells sorted from blood, taken in a trial of the OX40 agonist ivuxolimab. The source of this sequence is an adult with an advanced solid tumor such as melanoma, head and neck, liver or kidney cancer. The chain carries TRBV28 and TRBJ2-5; D gene unclear. The DNA of the CDR3 is TGTGCCAGCAGTTTGTCCACCCAGTACTTC. Protein: CASSLSTQYF.